These T cell receptor beta chains were read from a single sample in a study of early T cells in non-severe SARS-CoV-2 infection. TCRdb reprocessed the 5' RACE reads via MiXCR and lists one record per CDR3 protein. The sample holds 85,000 to 100,000 distinct CDR3 sequences, about 13% seen once. The specimen was whole blood. These receptors all come from an adult who was a healthcare worker with PCR-confirmed SARS-CoV-2 infection or an uninfected control (not recorded which). The CDR3 runs from the conserved cysteine through the conserved F or W. The order of the fields is J gene, D gene, V gene, clone size, CDR3 DNA, CDR3 protein. The D gene is left open where the match is weak. Rows may omit the clone size; those that give it use once, few, many or a size class.

J: TRBJ2-3
D: -
V: TRBV29-1
size: many
DNA: TGCAGCGTTGATCCGGGGGCAGATACGCAGTATTTT
CDR3: CSVDPGADTQYF

J: TRBJ2-7
D: TRBD1
V: TRBV28
size: many
DNA: TGTGCCAGCAGTTTATACGCAGGGGGCTACGAGCAGTACTTC
CDR3: CASSLYAGGYEQYF

J: TRBJ1-6
D: -
V: TRBV2
size: -
DNA: TGTGCCAGCATTCCAGAGAGCTCCTATAATTCACCCCTCCACTTT
CDR3: CASIPESSYNSPLHF

J: TRBJ2-7
D: -
V: TRBV28
size: few
DNA: TGTGCCAGCAGTTTTGGGGGAGCGCTCTACGAGCAGTACTTC
CDR3: CASSFGGALYEQYF

J: TRBJ2-2
D: -
V: TRBV7-9
size: few
DNA: TGTGCCAGCAGCTTCTATACGAACACCGGGGAGCTGTTTTTT
CDR3: CASSFYTNTGELFF

J: TRBJ2-3
D: -
V: TRBV2
size: -
DNA: TGTGCCAGCAGTGAGGTGGGCCTCGGGAGCACAGATACGCAGTATTTT
CDR3: CASSEVGLGSTDTQYF

J: TRBJ2-1
D: TRBD1
V: TRBV2
size: many
DNA: TGTGCCAGCAGTCCCGGACAGGGGTACTACAATGAGCAGTTCTTC
CDR3: CASSPGQGYYNEQFF

J: TRBJ2-5
D: -
V: TRBV15
size: many
DNA: TGTGCCACCAGCAGAAGCGGCAGCGTTGAAGAGACCCAGTACTTC
CDR3: CATSRSGSVEETQYF

J: TRBJ2-5
D: TRBD1
V: TRBV20-1
size: -
DNA: TGCAGTGCTAGAGATGGGACAGATCAACAAGAGACCCAGTACTTC
CDR3: CSARDGTDQQETQYF

J: TRBJ1-2
D: TRBD1
V: TRBV18
size: few
DNA: TGTGCCAGCTCACCAGCCGGACAGGCACCCTATGGCTACACCTTC
CDR3: CASSPAGQAPYGYTF

J: TRBJ1-6
D: -
V: TRBV27
size: -
DNA: TGTGCCAGCAGTGTCGGGAGCTCCTATAATTCACCCCTCCACTTT
CDR3: CASSVGSSYNSPLHF

J: TRBJ2-3
D: -
V: TRBV14
size: many
DNA: TGTGCCAGCAGCCAATATGGCAGGTCCTTTACAGATACGCAGTATTTT
CDR3: CASSQYGRSFTDTQYF

J: TRBJ1-4
D: -
V: TRBV3-1
size: few
DNA: TGTGCCAGCAGCCAAGGAGGGGGGTTCCGGAAAAAACTGTTTTTT
CDR3: CASSQGGGFRKKLFF

J: TRBJ2-2
D: -
V: TRBV6-1
size: many
DNA: TGTGCCAGCAGTGAAGCGGGGGGCATGAACACCGGGGAGCTGTTTTTT
CDR3: CASSEAGGMNTGELFF

J: TRBJ2-3
D: TRBD2
V: TRBV10-3
size: many
DNA: TGTGCCATCAGCCCGGGGGAGGGGCTAAGCACAGATACGCAGTATTTT
CDR3: CAISPGEGLSTDTQYF

J: TRBJ2-1
D: -
V: TRBV3-1
size: many
DNA: TGTGCCAGCAGCGTACCGGGACGCGCCGATAGGTTCTTC
CDR3: CASSVPGRADRFF

J: TRBJ2-1
D: -
V: TRBV20-1
size: -
DNA: TGCAGTGCTAGGGACTACTCATCCTACAATGAGCAGTTCTTC
CDR3: CSARDYSSYNEQFF

J: TRBJ2-1
D: TRBD2
V: TRBV6-1
size: many
DNA: TGTGCCAGCAGAGCCCCGTGGGAAGCCCCGGGACTAGCGAACAATGAGCAGTTCTTC
CDR3: CASRAPWEAPGLANNEQFF

J: TRBJ1-5
D: -
V: TRBV5-6
size: many
DNA: TGTGCCAGCAGAAGTGGCATAAGGGGGAATCAGCCCCAGCATTTT
CDR3: CASRSGIRGNQPQHF

J: TRBJ2-7
D: TRBD1
V: TRBV5-1
size: -
DNA: TGCGCCAGCAGCTCCACCTACAGGGGTAGCTCCTACGAGCAGTACTTC
CDR3: CASSSTYRGSSYEQYF

J: TRBJ2-5
D: TRBD1
V: TRBV7-9
size: once
DNA: TGTGCCAGCAGCTTAACAGGGGGGCCTCAAGAGACCCAGTACTTC
CDR3: CASSLTGGPQETQYF